This TCR beta chain was identified during a study of cytotoxic CD8 clonotypes in ibrutinib-treated CLL. The repertoire was sequenced with immunoSEQ multiplex PCR; TCRdb's copy has only in-frame clones and lacks some. This sample has some 140,000 clones, with around 80% found just once. Germline values: CDR1 MDHEN, CDR2 SYDVKM. This CDR3 has 17 residues. The J segment lost 8 bases and the V segment lost 5 bases, leaving 15 bases of the junction unmatched. This sample comprised PBMCs, obtained after 24 months of ibrutinib treatment. This sequence joins TRBV28 and TRBJ1-5; 10 nucleotides align to TRBD1. The receptor was derived from a human donor with chronic lymphocytic leukemia. Here the CDR3 DNA reads TGTGCCAGCAGTCTGCGGTTGGGACAGGGGATTTTTAAGCCCCAGCATTTT. This translates into CASSLRLGQGIFKPQHF.